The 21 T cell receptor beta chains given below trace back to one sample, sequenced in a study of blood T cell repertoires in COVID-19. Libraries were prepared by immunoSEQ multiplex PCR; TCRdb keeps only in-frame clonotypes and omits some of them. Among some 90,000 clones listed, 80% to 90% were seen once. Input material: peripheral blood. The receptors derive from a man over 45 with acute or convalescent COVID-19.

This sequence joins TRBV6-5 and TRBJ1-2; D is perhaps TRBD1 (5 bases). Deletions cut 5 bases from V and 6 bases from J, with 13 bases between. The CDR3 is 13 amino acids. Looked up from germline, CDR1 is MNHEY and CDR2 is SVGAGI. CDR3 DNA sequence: TGTGCCAGCAGTACCCTCGGGGGGAATGGCTACACCTTC. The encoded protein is CASSTLGGNGYTF.

In DNA, the CDR3 is TGTGCCAGTAGACCCTTCCCGAGAGACAGGGACTATGGCTACACCTTC. Translation: CASRPFPRDRDYGYTF. The chain couples TRBV19 to TRBJ1-2, with TRBD1 matching 7 bases. This CDR3 is built from 16 residues. Germline V CDR1 and CDR2: LNHDA, SQIVND (reference sequence). Germline trimming cut 6 bases from V and 3 bases from J; bases unmatched to any gene: 13.

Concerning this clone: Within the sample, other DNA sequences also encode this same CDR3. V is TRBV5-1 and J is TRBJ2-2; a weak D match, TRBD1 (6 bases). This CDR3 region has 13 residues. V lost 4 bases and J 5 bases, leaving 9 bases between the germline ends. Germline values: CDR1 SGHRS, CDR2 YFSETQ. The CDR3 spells CASSLGQTGELFF. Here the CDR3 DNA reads TGCGCCAGCAGCCTAGGACAGACCGGGGAGCTGTTTTTT.

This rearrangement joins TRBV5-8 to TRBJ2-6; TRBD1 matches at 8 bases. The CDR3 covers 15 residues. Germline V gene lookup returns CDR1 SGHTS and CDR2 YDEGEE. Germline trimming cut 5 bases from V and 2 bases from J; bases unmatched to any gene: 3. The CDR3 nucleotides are TGTGCCAGCAGGGGGGGACAGGCTGGGGCCAACGTCCTGACTTTC. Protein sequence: CASRGGQAGANVLTF.

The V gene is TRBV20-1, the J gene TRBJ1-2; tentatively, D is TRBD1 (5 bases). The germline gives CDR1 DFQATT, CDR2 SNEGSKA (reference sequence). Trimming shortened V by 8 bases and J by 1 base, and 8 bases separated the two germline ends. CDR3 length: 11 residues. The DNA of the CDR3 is TGCAGTTCCGACAGTAACTATGGCTACACCTTC. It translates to CSSDSNYGYTF.

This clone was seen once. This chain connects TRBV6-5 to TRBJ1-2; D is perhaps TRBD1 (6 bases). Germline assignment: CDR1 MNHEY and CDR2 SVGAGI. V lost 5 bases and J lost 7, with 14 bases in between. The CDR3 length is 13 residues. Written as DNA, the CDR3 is TGTGCCAGCAGTCGAGTGACAGGACGTGGCTACACCTTC. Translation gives CASSRVTGRGYTF.

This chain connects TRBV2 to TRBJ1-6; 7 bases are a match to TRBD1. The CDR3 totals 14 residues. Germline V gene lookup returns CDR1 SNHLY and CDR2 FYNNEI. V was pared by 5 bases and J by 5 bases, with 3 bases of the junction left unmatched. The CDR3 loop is CASSSGTDNSPLHF. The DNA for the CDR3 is TGTGCCAGCAGTTCCGGGACAGATAATTCACCCCTCCACTTT.

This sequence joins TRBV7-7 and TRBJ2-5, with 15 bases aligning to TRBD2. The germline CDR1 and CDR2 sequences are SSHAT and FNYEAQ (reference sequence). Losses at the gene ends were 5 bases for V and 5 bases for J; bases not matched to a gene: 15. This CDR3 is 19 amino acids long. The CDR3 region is CASSPGTSGGLTTGETQYF. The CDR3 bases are TGTGCCAGCAGCCCCGGGACTAGCGGGGGGCTGACTACTGGGGAGACCCAGTACTTC.

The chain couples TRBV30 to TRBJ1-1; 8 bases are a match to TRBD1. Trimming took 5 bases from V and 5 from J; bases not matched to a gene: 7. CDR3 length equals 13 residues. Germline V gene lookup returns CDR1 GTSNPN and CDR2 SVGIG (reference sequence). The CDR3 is CAWAGQGLTEAFF. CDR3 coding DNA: TGTGCCTGGGCAGGACAGGGTTTAACTGAAGCTTTCTTT.

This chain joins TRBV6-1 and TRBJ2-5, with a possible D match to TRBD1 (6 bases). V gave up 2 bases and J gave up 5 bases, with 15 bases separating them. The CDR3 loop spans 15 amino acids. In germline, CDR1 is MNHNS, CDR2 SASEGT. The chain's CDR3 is CASSESTGKEETQYF. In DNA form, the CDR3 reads TGTGCCAGCAGTGAATCAACAGGGAAAGAGGAGACCCAGTACTTC.

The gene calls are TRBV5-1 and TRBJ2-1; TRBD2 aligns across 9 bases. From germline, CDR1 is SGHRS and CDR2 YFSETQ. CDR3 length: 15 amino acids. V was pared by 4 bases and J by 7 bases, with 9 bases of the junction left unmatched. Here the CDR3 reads CASSPRASGENEQFF. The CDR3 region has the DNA TGCGCCAGCAGCCCCCGGGCTAGCGGGGAGAATGAGCAGTTCTTC.

CDR3 nucleotides: TGTGCCAGCAGCTTAGTCGCAGCGGCCAACACCGGGGAGCTGTTTTTT. It encodes CASSLVAAANTGELFF. J is TRBJ2-2 and V is TRBV7-2; a possible D gene is TRBD2 (5 bases). The germline V gene encodes CDR1 SGHTA and CDR2 FQGNSA. Deletions cut 1 base from V and 2 bases from J, with 11 bases between. The CDR3 has 16 residues.

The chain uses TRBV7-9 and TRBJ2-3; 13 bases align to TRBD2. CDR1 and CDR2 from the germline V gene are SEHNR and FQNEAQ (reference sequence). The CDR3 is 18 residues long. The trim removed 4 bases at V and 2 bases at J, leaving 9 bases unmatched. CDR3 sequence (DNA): TGTGCCAGCAGCTCAGGACTAGCGGGGGCCTTATTCACAGATACGCAGTATTTT. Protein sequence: CASSSGLAGALFTDTQYF.

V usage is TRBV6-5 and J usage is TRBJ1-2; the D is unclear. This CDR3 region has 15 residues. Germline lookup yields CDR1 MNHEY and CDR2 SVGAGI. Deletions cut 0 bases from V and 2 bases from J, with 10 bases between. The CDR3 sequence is CASSYSKQPNYGYTF. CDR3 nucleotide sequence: TGTGCCAGCAGTTACTCGAAACAACCAAACTATGGCTACACCTTC.

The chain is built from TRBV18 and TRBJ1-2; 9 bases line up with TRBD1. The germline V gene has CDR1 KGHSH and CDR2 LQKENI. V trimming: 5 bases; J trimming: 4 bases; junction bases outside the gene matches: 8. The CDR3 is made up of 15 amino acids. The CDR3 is CASSEGQGWTYGYTF. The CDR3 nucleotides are TGTGCCAGCTCAGAGGGACAGGGCTGGACCTATGGCTACACCTTC.

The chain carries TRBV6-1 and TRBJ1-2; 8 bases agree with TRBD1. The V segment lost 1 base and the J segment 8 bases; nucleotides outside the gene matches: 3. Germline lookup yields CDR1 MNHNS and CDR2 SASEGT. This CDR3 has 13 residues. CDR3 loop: CASSEVRGRGYTF. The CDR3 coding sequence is TGTGCCAGCAGTGAAGTCAGGGGGCGCGGCTACACCTTC.

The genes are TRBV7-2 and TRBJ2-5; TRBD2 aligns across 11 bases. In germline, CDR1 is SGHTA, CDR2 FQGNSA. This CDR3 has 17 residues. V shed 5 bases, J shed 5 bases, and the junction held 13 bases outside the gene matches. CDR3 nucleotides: TGTGCCAGCAGCGTAACTAGCGGGGGTATGCGTCGGGAGACCCAGTACTTC. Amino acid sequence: CASSVTSGGMRRETQYF.

The DNA of the CDR3 is TGTGCCAGCAGCTTGGTATCCGCGTATGGCTACACCTTC. Translated, it gives CASSLVSAYGYTF. The rearrangement joins TRBV5-4 to TRBJ1-2; D is unresolved. Germline CDR1 reads SGHNT; CDR2 reads YYREEE (reference sequence). V gave up 0 bases and J gave up 5 bases, with 8 bases separating them. This CDR3 region has 13 residues.

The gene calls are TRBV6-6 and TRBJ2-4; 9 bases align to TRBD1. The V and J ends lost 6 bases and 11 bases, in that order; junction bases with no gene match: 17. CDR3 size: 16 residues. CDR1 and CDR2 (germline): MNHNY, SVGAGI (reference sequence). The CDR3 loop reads CASSNAGTGSEFLQYF. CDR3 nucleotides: TGTGCCAGCAGCAACGCCGGGACAGGGTCGGAGTTCCTTCAGTACTTC.

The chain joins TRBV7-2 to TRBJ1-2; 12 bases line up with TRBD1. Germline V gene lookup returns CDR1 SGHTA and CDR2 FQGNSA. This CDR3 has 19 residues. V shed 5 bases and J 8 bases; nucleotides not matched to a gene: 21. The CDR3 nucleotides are TGTGCCAGCAGCACCCGGGGGTCATTCCCGGGACAGGGGGCGCAGGGCTACACCTTC. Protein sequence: CASSTRGSFPGQGAQGYTF.

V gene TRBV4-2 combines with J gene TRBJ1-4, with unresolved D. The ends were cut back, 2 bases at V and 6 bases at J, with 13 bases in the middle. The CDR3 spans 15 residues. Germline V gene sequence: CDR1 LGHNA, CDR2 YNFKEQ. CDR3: CASSQPTGSDEKLFF. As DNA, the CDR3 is TGTGCCAGCAGCCAACCAACCGGGTCCGATGAAAAACTGTTTTTT.